Each of the 28 T cell receptor beta chains below was sequenced from the same sample in a study of cytomegalovirus exposure and HLA in healthy donors. Here immunoSEQ multiplex PCR was the method, and the copy in TCRdb shows in-frame clones only, minus some. Of 100,000 to 150,000 clones in the sample, around 90% are singletons; the top ten hold approximately 2.1%. Sequenced sample: PBMCs. The receptors come from a woman aged 18-30 years in good health and CMV-seronegative.

V usage is TRBV7-9 and J usage is TRBJ2-2, with D perhaps matching TRBD1 (5 bases). This CDR3 spans 14 amino acids. From germline, CDR1 is SEHNR and CDR2 FQNEAQ (reference sequence). Deletions cut 5 bases from V and 2 bases from J, with 9 bases between. The CDR3 DNA sequence: TGTGCCAGCAGCCCTGACAGCAACACCGGGGAGCTGTTTTTT. This gives the protein CASSPDSNTGELFF.

J is TRBJ2-5 and V is TRBV10-1, with TRBD1 matching over 7 bases. This CDR3 contains 16 residues. CDR1 is WNHNN and CDR2 is SYGVQD in the germline V gene (reference sequence). Trimming cost V 0 bases and J 5 bases; bases outside gene matches: 9. The DNA for the CDR3 is TGCGCCAGCAGTGAGTCCCCAGAGACAGGGCGGGAGACCCAGTACTTC. Translated: CASSESPETGRETQYF.

This clone was seen a single time. The chain joins TRBV30 to TRBJ2-7; a weak D match, TRBD1 (5 bases). V was cut by 0 bases and J by 5 bases, with 11 bases left in between. This CDR3 has 13 amino acids. Germline V gene sequence: CDR1 GTSNPN, CDR2 SVGIG (reference sequence). The DNA of the CDR3 is TGTGCCTGGAGTGTATTACTCAGGGACGAGCAGTACTTC. Amino acids: CAWSVLLRDEQYF.

The chain uses TRBV28 and TRBJ2-2; 7 bases fit TRBD2. The CDR3 sequence is 17 residues long. V was pared by 7 bases and J by 3 bases, with 14 bases of the junction left unmatched. Germline assignment: CDR1 MDHEN and CDR2 SYDVKM. The CDR3 here is CASKAGGSFVHTGELFF. CDR3 sequence (DNA): TGTGCCAGCAAGGCCGGCGGGAGCTTCGTACACACCGGGGAGCTGTTTTTT.

V is TRBV30 and J is TRBJ2-7; 8 bases line up with TRBD1. The J segment lost 3 bases and the V segment lost 0 bases, leaving 4 bases of the junction unmatched. The CDR3 runs 14 residues. Germline values: CDR1 GTSNPN, CDR2 SVGIG (reference sequence). The CDR3 DNA reads TGTGCCTGGAGTGTACAAACAGGGGGCTACGAGCAGTACTTC. It is translated as CAWSVQTGGYEQYF.

This rearrangement joins TRBV28 to TRBJ1-2; D not certain. Germline V lookup: CDR1 MDHEN, CDR2 SYDVKM. This CDR3 has 15 residues. V shed 6 bases and J shed 3 bases, with 17 bases lying between them. CDR3 in amino acids: CASSPQEVPHYGYTF. The CDR3 coding sequence is TGTGCCAGCAGCCCCCAGGAGGTTCCTCACTATGGCTACACCTTC.

DNA of the CDR3: TGTGCCAGCTCACCACCCGGCAGGGCGAGCAATCAGCCCCAGCATTTT. The encoded protein is CASSPPGRASNQPQHF. The chain recombines TRBV18 with TRBJ1-5, with D tentatively TRBD1 (5 bases). The CDR3 consists of 16 residues. From germline, CDR1 is KGHSH and CDR2 LQKENI. The V and J ends lost 0 bases and 1 base respectively, with 10 bases between them.

The V gene is TRBV7-9, the J gene TRBJ1-2; the D gene is possibly TRBD1 (5 bases). This CDR3 is built from 16 residues. Trimming left V 5 bases short and J 0 bases short, with 16 bases between. Germline loops: CDR1 SEHNR, CDR2 FQNEAQ (reference sequence). The CDR3 here is CASSPHYRITNYGYTF. The CDR3 DNA reads TGTGCCAGCAGCCCCCACTACAGGATTACTAACTATGGCTACACCTTC.

V is TRBV4-3 and J is TRBJ1-4; perhaps TRBD1 as D (5 bases). CDR3 length equals 15 residues. CDR1 is LGHNA and CDR2 is YSLEER in the germline V gene. Trimming took 1 base from V and 7 from J, leaving 13 bases between them. As DNA, the CDR3 is TGCGCCAGCAGCCAAGGCCAGGGTATAAGTGAAAAACTGTTTTTT. It specifies CASSQGQGISEKLFF.

V is TRBV15 and J is TRBJ2-3; D possibly corresponds to TRBD2 (6 bases). The V gene lost 5 bases and the J gene lost 6 bases, with 15 bases spanning the gap. This CDR3 is 14 amino acids long. CDR1 is LNHNV, CDR2 YYDKDF, per germline (reference sequence). CDR3 sequence (DNA): TGTGCCACCAGCTCCCTTACGGGGAGGGATACGCAGTATTTT. Its translation is CATSSLTGRDTQYF.

The chain is built from TRBV19 and TRBJ1-4; D possibly corresponds to TRBD1 (6 bases). Germline CDR1 and CDR2: LNHDA and SQIVND (reference sequence). The CDR3 spans 14 residues. V shed 5 bases and J shed 5 bases, with 12 bases lying between them. This CDR3 is CASSDRDINEKLFF. The CDR3 DNA sequence: TGTGCCAGTAGTGACCGGGACATCAATGAAAAACTGTTTTTT.

The chain joins TRBV28 to TRBJ2-4; 11 positions agree with TRBD1. V lost 5 bases to trimming and J lost 0 bases; unmatched junction nucleotides: 18. The CDR3 has 21 residues. In germline, CDR1 is MDHEN, CDR2 SYDVKM. The CDR3 region is CASSEGQGVWGRPIAKNIQYF. As DNA, the CDR3 is TGTGCCAGCAGTGAGGGACAGGGGGTATGGGGAAGGCCGATAGCCAAAAACATTCAGTACTTC. Using reference TRBV28 and TRBJ2-4 for the parts outside the CDR3, the full variable domain is DVKVTQSSRYLVKRTGEKVFLECVQDMDHENMFWYRQDPGLGLRLIYFSYDVKMKEKGDIPEGYSVSREKKERFSLILESASTNQTSMYLCASSEGQGVWGRPIAKNIQYFGAGTRLSVL.

This sequence joins TRBV5-1 and TRBJ2-3; D ambiguous. CDR3 length: 14 residues. The germline V gene encodes CDR1 SGHRS and CDR2 YFSETQ. V was shortened by 4 bases and J by 2 bases, with 11 bases between the two germline ends. CDR3 protein: CASSRITNTDTQYF. The CDR3 nucleotides are TGCGCCAGCAGCCGGATAACTAACACAGATACGCAGTATTTT. Using reference TRBV5-1 and TRBJ2-3 for the parts outside the CDR3, the full variable domain is KAGVTQTPRYLIKTRGQQVTLSCSPISGHRSVSWYQQTPGQGLQFLFEYFSETQRNKGNFPGRFSGRQFSNSRSEMNVSTLELGDSALYLCASSRITNTDTQYFGPGTRLTVL.

This rearrangement joins TRBV7-3 to TRBJ2-7; possible D gene TRBD1, 5 bases. V was shortened by 3 bases and J by 1 base, with 13 bases between the two germline ends. This CDR3 has 15 residues. Germline V gives CDR1 SGHTA, CDR2 FQGTGA. The CDR3, as DNA: TGTGCCAGCAGCTTCGACAGATCAAGTTCCTACGAGCAGTACTTC. Translation gives CASSFDRSSSYEQYF.

The chain recombines TRBV4-3 with TRBJ1-4, with D perhaps TRBD1 (5 bases). Trimming stripped 0 bases from V and 7 bases from J, with 12 bases between. Germline CDR1 and CDR2: LGHNA and YSLEER. The CDR3 is made up of 15 amino acids. This CDR3 reads CASSQDWGPGEKLFF. The DNA for the CDR3 is TGCGCCAGCAGCCAAGATTGGGGCCCCGGTGAAAAACTGTTTTTT.

J is TRBJ1-2 and V is TRBV7-9; 7 bases are a match to TRBD1. V trimming: 4 bases; J trimming: 5 bases; junction bases outside the gene matches: 10. Germline CDR1 SEHNR, CDR2 FQNEAQ (reference sequence). This CDR3 comprises 15 residues. CDR3 DNA sequence: TGTGCCAGCAGCTCCGGAGTACAGGGGAAATATGGCTACACCTTC. Translating gives CASSSGVQGKYGYTF.

The chain uses TRBV6-6 and TRBJ2-7; TRBD1 matches 7 bases. This CDR3 region has 13 residues. Germline V gene lookup returns CDR1 MNHNY and CDR2 SVGAGI (reference sequence). V trimming: 2 bases; J trimming: 5 bases; junction bases outside the gene matches: 3. CDR3 sequence reads: CASSYPTGHEQYF. Here the CDR3 DNA reads TGTGCCAGCAGTTACCCGACAGGGCACGAGCAGTACTTC.

This clone has only one observation. The V gene is TRBV5-1, the J gene TRBJ1-2; no reliable D call. The germline gives CDR1 SGHRS, CDR2 YFSETQ. This CDR3 spans 17 amino acids. V was trimmed by 0 bases and J by 2 bases, leaving 17 bases between them. DNA for the CDR3: TGCGCCAGCAGCTTGGGCCTGCAGGTCGAAACCAACTATGGCTACACCTTC. It translates to CASSLGLQVETNYGYTF. The whole variable domain, filled in from reference TRBV5-1 and TRBJ1-2, reads KAGVTQTPRYLIKTRGQQVTLSCSPISGHRSVSWYQQTPGQGLQFLFEYFSETQRNKGNFPGRFSGRQFSNSRSEMNVSTLELGDSALYLCASSLGLQVETNYGYTFGSGTRLTVV.

J is TRBJ2-7 and V is TRBV18, with D maybe TRBD1 (6 bases). Trimming removed 3 bases from V and 1 base from J, with 13 bases in between. This CDR3 comprises 15 residues. CDR1 is KGHSH, CDR2 LQKENI, per germline. The CDR3 protein is CASSPGQGTSYEQYF. As DNA, the CDR3 is TGTGCCAGCTCACCGGGGCAGGGGACATCCTACGAGCAGTACTTC.

The chain recombines TRBV7-9 with TRBJ2-3, with 9 bases that match TRBD2. CDR3 length equals 16 residues. Trimming cost V 5 bases and J 4 bases; bases outside gene matches: 10. CDR1 and CDR2 from the germline V gene are SEHNR and FQNEAQ (reference sequence). The CDR3 sequence: CASSRGAGGPADTQYF. For the CDR3, the DNA is TGTGCCAGCAGCCGGGGCGCGGGAGGGCCAGCAGATACGCAGTATTTT.

The chain links TRBV11-3 to TRBJ2-1; 12 positions agree with TRBD2. V was pared by 5 bases and J by 9 bases, with 8 bases of the junction left unmatched. The germline V gene has CDR1 SGHNT and CDR2 YENEEA. The CDR3 has 15 amino acids. The CDR3 DNA sequence: TGTGCCAGCAGCCCACAGGGACTAGCGGGCATTGAGCAGTTCTTC. This gives the protein CASSPQGLAGIEQFF. Full variable domain (outside the CDR3, taken from reference TRBV11-3 and TRBJ2-1): EAGVVQSPRYKIIEKKQPVAFWCNPISGHNTLYWYLQNLGQGPELLIRYENEEAVDDSQLPKDRFSAERLKGVDSTLKIQPAELGDSAVYLCASSPQGLAGIEQFFGPGTRLTVL.

V is TRBV11-2 and J is TRBJ2-5, with 9 positions matching TRBD2. V was clipped by 1 base and J by 7 bases; unmatched bases: 7. Germline lookup yields CDR1 SGHAT and CDR2 FQNNGV. The CDR3 consists of 15 residues. CDR3 in DNA: TGTGCCAGCAGCTTAGTAGCGGGGGCCGGTGGGACCCAGTACTTC. This gives the protein CASSLVAGAGGTQYF.

The J gene is TRBJ1-1, the V gene TRBV7-9; 10 bases match TRBD1. Trimming cost V 3 bases and J 1 base; bases outside gene matches: 2. In germline, CDR1 is SEHNR, CDR2 FQNEAQ (reference sequence). This CDR3 contains 15 residues. The CDR3 coding sequence is TGTGCCAGCAGCTTGGGGACAGGGGCGAACACTGAAGCTTTCTTT. Protein: CASSLGTGANTEAFF.

The J gene is TRBJ1-1, the V gene TRBV10-3; D may be TRBD1 (5 bases). Germline CDR1 is ENHRY and CDR2 is SYGVKD. The ends were cut back, 6 bases at V and 1 base at J, with 9 bases in the middle. The CDR3 runs 13 residues. The CDR3 DNA sequence: TGTGCCATCAGAGACGGGGGGAACACTGAAGCTTTCTTT. Translating it yields CAIRDGGNTEAFF.

This clone was found a few times. V and J are TRBV4-2 and TRBJ1-2; no clear D gene. The CDR3 runs to 14 residues. CDR1 is LGHNA, CDR2 YNFKEQ, per germline. The germline V and J ends were trimmed by 4 bases and 4 bases, with 13 bases remaining between them. CDR3 in DNA: TGTGCCAGCAGCCGACGGGAGGTGGTCTATGGCTACACCTTC. It specifies CASSRREVVYGYTF.

V is TRBV28 and J is TRBJ1-1; possibly TRBD1 for D (5 bases). The V gene's germline CDR1 is MDHEN and CDR2 SYDVKM. This CDR3 has 14 residues. V lost 2 bases and J lost 5, with 12 bases in between. In DNA, the CDR3 is TGTGCCAGCAGTTTAGTGGGGAAGGGGACTGAAGCTTTCTTT. Amino acids: CASSLVGKGTEAFF.

This clone was counted between two and nine times. This chain joins TRBV28 and TRBJ1-5, with 7 bases lining up with TRBD1. This CDR3 has 14 amino acids. V trimming: 6 bases; J trimming: 2 bases; junction bases outside the gene matches: 4. Looked up from germline, CDR1 is MDHEN and CDR2 is SYDVKM. CDR3 residues: CASRLTGGNQPQHF. For the CDR3, the DNA is TGTGCCAGCAGACTCACAGGGGGCAATCAGCCCCAGCATTTT. The variable domain in full, with the rest retrieved from reference TRBV28 and TRBJ1-5, is DVKVTQSSRYLVKRTGEKVFLECVQDMDHENMFWYRQDPGLGLRLIYFSYDVKMKEKGDIPEGYSVSREKKERFSLILESASTNQTSMYLCASRLTGGNQPQHFGDGTRLSIL.

The chain carries TRBV9 and TRBJ1-1; 7 bases are a match to TRBD1. V was pared by 4 bases and J by 3 bases, with 6 bases of the junction left unmatched. Germline V gives CDR1 SGDLS, CDR2 YYNGEE. This CDR3 comprises 14 residues. The CDR3 sequence: CASSPDRDHTEAFF. Written as DNA, the CDR3 is TGTGCCAGCAGCCCTGACAGGGACCACACTGAAGCTTTCTTT. The full variable domain, in which reference TRBV9 and TRBJ1-1 provide the parts outside the CDR3, is DSGVTQTPKHLITATGQRVTLRCSPRSGDLSVYWYQQSLDQGLQFLIQYYNGEERAKGNILERFSAQQFPDLHSELNLSSLELGDSALYFCASSPDRDHTEAFFGQGTRLTVV.